This T cell receptor (beta chain) stems from a study of tissue T cells after allogeneic stem cell transplantation. Study-level information: Gastrointestinal graft-versus-host disease was present in all patients, each treated with several therapy lines. Where cell numbers permitted, CD3+ T cells were sorted from preserved blood and marrow.

Concerning this clone itself: What it binds is unknown.

General study points: Which tissue TCRs were alloreactive or antigen-specific was not determined. Some clones might be persisting host cells. Blood and spleen captured only part of the tissue TCR repertoire.

Sequenced by immunoSEQ multiplex PCR; TCRdb stores in-frame clones only, minus some. The sample gives some 45,000 clones, roughly 92% of which show up once; 3.5% to 4% is in the top ten. Sequencing was performed on blood, taken before transplantation. The TCR comes from a woman aged 40 to 75 who later had graft-versus-host disease after an allogeneic stem cell transplant.

CDR3 residues: CAISSTDTQYF. The CDR3 nucleotides are TGTGCCATCAGTTCCACAGATACGCAGTATTTT. The chain couples TRBV10-3 to TRBJ2-3, with no clear D. The ends were cut back, 5 bases at V and 2 bases at J, with 2 bases in the middle. CDR1 and CDR2 (germline): ENHRY, SYGVKD. CDR3 length equals 11 residues.